The next 22 T cell receptor beta chains were all read from a single sample in a study of metastatic and nonmetastatic thyroid tumors. Each patient came to thyroid surgery without any prior treatment (of any kind). TCRdb re-called the PCR reads through MiXCR. The sample shows over 70,000 clones, roughly 18% of them seen only once. The source material was blood. Receptors originate from a female donor with papillary thyroid cancer or a benign thyroid nodule (not recorded which). Some clones in this sample may be carry-over from other donors' samples.

This clone was found many times. The chain employs TRBV19 and TRBJ1-5; TRBD1 agrees at 9 bases. This CDR3 is 13 amino acids long. Trimming removed 6 bases from V and 4 bases from J; junction bases left unmatched: 1. CDR1 LNHDA and CDR2 SQIVND come from the germline V gene (reference sequence). The CDR3 reads CASRGTGNQPQHF. The DNA of the CDR3 is TGTGCCAGTAGGGGGACAGGGAATCAGCCCCAGCATTTT.

The chain recombines TRBV28 with TRBJ1-1; D is uncertain. Per germline, CDR1 MDHEN and CDR2 SYDVKM. The CDR3 has 14 residues. The V gene lost 3 bases and the J gene lost 0 bases, with 8 bases spanning the gap. The CDR3 spells CASSFGRMNTEAFF. CDR3 sequence (DNA): TGTGCCAGCAGTTTCGGCAGGATGAACACTGAAGCTTTCTTT.

CDR3 region: CASSPLAGKRDEQFF. In DNA, the CDR3 is TGTGCCAGCAGTCCGTTAGCGGGAAAGAGGGATGAGCAGTTCTTC. The chain recombines TRBV12-3 or TRBV12-4 with TRBJ2-1, with 8 bases fitting TRBD2. V lost 5 bases, J lost 8 bases, and 11 bases stayed unmatched. This CDR3 has 15 residues.

Turning to this clone: This may stem from a read error, because a much larger clone lies one nucleotide away. The same CDR3 is also encoded by other DNA sequences in this sample. The rearrangement links TRBV5-4 to TRBJ2-1; D possibly corresponds to TRBD2 (6 bases). This CDR3 is 16 amino acids long. Trimming took off 0 bases at V and 4 bases at J, with 14 bases between the two ends. CDR1 is SGHNT, CDR2 YYREEE, per germline (reference sequence). The CDR3 coding sequence is TGTGCCAGCAGCTTGGTAGGAGCGGGTAGTTACAATGAGCAGTTCTTC. It codes for CASSLVGAGSYNEQFF.

This clone has just a few counts. The chain uses TRBV6-1 and TRBJ1-2; D ambiguous. The CDR3 consists of 13 residues. The germline V gene has CDR1 MNHNS and CDR2 SASEGT. Trimming removed 6 bases from V and 7 bases from J, with 15 bases in between. CDR3 region: CASRSGVTRGYTF. The CDR3 region has the DNA TGTGCCAGCAGAAGTGGGGTTACGCGTGGCTACACCTTC.

This clone was picked up many times. The V gene is TRBV9, the J gene TRBJ2-1, with no clear D. Germline V gene sequence: CDR1 SGDLS, CDR2 YYNGEE. V was cut by 4 bases and J by 9 bases, with 14 bases left in between. This CDR3 has 13 amino acids. The CDR3 loop is CASSYPPGREQFF. For the CDR3, the DNA is TGTGCCAGCAGCTACCCACCTGGACGTGAGCAGTTCTTC.

This clone was recorded many times. The chain is built from TRBV6-1 and TRBJ2-3; 15 positions match TRBD2. The CDR3 runs to 14 residues. V lost 5 bases, J lost 11 bases, and 5 bases stayed unmatched. Germline assignment: CDR1 MNHNS and CDR2 SASEGT. The CDR3 sequence is CASSQPGLAGGQYF. The CDR3 bases are TGTGCCAGCAGTCAACCGGGACTAGCGGGAGGGCAGTATTTT.

Many counts were recorded for this clone. V gene TRBV3-1 combines with J gene TRBJ2-5; D unresolved. Germline V CDR1 and CDR2: LGHDT, YNNKEL (reference sequence). V dropped 9 bases and J dropped 4 bases, with 9 bases sitting between them. This CDR3 has 11 residues. The chain's CDR3 is CASRVGETQYF. CDR3 DNA: TGTGCCAGTCGGGTTGGAGAGACCCAGTACTTC.

The chain carries TRBV5-1 and TRBJ2-1; 9 bases line up with TRBD1. The J segment lost 4 bases and the V segment lost 7 bases, leaving 6 bases of the junction unmatched. CDR3 length: 14 residues. Germline V gene sequence: CDR1 SGHRS, CDR2 YFSETQ. For the CDR3, the DNA is TGCGCCAGCTCTACGGGACAGGGATACAATGAGCAGTTCTTC. Protein product: CASSTGQGYNEQFF.

The genes are TRBV5-1 and TRBJ1-3; D uncertain. CDR1 and CDR2 (germline): SGHRS, YFSETQ. Trimming removed 2 bases from V and 0 bases from J, with 15 bases in between. The CDR3 contains 17 residues. The CDR3: CASSFGAASTSGNTIYF. The DNA for the CDR3 is TGCGCCAGCAGCTTCGGTGCGGCCTCAACCTCTGGAAACACCATATATTTT.

The chain couples TRBV30 to TRBJ1-4; no firm D call. CDR3 size: 11 residues. The germline gives CDR1 GTSNPN, CDR2 SVGIG (reference sequence). V dropped 5 bases and J dropped 5 bases, with 6 bases sitting between them. Here the CDR3 reads CAWGRNEKLFF. The CDR3 bases are TGTGCCTGGGGGAGGAATGAAAAACTGTTTTTT.

In this sample, this clone turned up many times. V usage is TRBV6-5 and J usage is TRBJ1-4, with a weak D call TRBD1 (6 bases). V was cut by 0 bases and J by 10 bases, with 15 bases left in between. The CDR3 contains 15 residues. Germline V gives CDR1 MNHEY, CDR2 SVGAGI. The CDR3 protein is CASSYSGQGSLKLFF. In DNA form, the CDR3 reads TGTGCCAGCAGTTACTCTGGTCAGGGGTCCCTAAAACTGTTTTTT.

There are many counts of this clone. The chain combines TRBV4-2 with TRBJ2-3, with TRBD1 identical over 8 bases. With 5 bases clipped from V and 4 bases from J, the junction kept 11 bases outside the gene matches. CDR1 is LGHNA and CDR2 is YNFKEQ in the germline V gene. The CDR3 sequence is 16 residues long. CDR3 sequence reads: CASSTPGGAGSDTQYF. The CDR3 DNA follows: TGTGCCAGCAGCACCCCAGGGGGCGCGGGATCAGATACGCAGTATTTT.

This clone showed up many times. The CDR3 DNA sequence: TGCGCCAGCAGCTTAGGTTTTGGAAACACCATATATTTT. It specifies CASSLGFGNTIYF. The V and J genes are TRBV5-1 and TRBJ1-3; D is unresolved. Trimming shortened V by 2 bases and J by 3 bases, and 6 bases separated the two germline ends. Per the germline V gene, CDR1 is SGHRS and CDR2 is YFSETQ. The CDR3 has 13 amino acids.

This clone was found many times. V is TRBV24-1 and J is TRBJ2-3, with a tentative D call TRBD2 (5 bases). The CDR3 runs 14 residues. Trimming pared 6 bases from V and 3 bases from J, leaving 12 bases between. Germline V lookup: CDR1 KGHDR, CDR2 SFDVKD. DNA for the CDR3: TGTGCCACCAGTCACCCGGGAAAGACAGATACGCAGTATTTT. Protein sequence: CATSHPGKTDTQYF.

This clone occurred many times. The V gene is TRBV9, the J gene TRBJ2-2, with a possible D match to TRBD2 (6 bases). Per germline, CDR1 SGDLS and CDR2 YYNGEE. Trimming took off 4 bases at V and 6 bases at J, with 16 bases between the two ends. The CDR3 is 15 amino acids. DNA for the CDR3: TGTGCCAGCAGCTCGCCGGGACTTTCTGCCGGGGAGCTGTTTTTT. Its protein product is CASSSPGLSAGELFF.

This clone was observed at least ten times. Other DNA sequences in the same sample also yield this CDR3. This rearrangement joins TRBV9 to TRBJ1-6; the D is unclear. The germline V and J ends were trimmed by 1 base and 5 bases, with 7 bases remaining between them. In germline, CDR1 is SGDLS, CDR2 YYNGEE. This CDR3 contains 14 residues. This CDR3 reads CASSVQVNNSPLHF. CDR3 DNA sequence: TGTGCCAGCAGCGTACAAGTGAATAATTCACCCCTCCACTTT.

The J gene is TRBJ1-2, the V gene TRBV5-1; perhaps TRBD1 as D (5 bases). The V gene lost 0 bases and the J gene lost 3 bases, with 9 bases spanning the gap. The CDR3 is 14 residues long. The germline V gene encodes CDR1 SGHRS and CDR2 YFSETQ. The CDR3 coding sequence is TGCGCCAGCAGCTTGGCAAGGGGAGACTATGGCTACACCTTC. Translated, it gives CASSLARGDYGYTF.

The CDR3 loop reads CASSDPGVLGGANVLTF. The CDR3 DNA sequence: TGTGCCAGCAGCGACCCAGGGGTCCTTGGAGGGGCCAACGTCCTGACTTTC. The chain links TRBV9 to TRBJ2-6, with D possibly matching TRBD1 (6 bases). This CDR3 is 17 amino acids long. Per the germline V gene, CDR1 is SGDLS and CDR2 is YYNGEE. V shed 3 bases and J shed 4 bases, with 17 bases lying between them. Variable domain in full (rest from reference TRBV9 and TRBJ2-6): DSGVTQTPKHLITATGQRVTLRCSPRSGDLSVYWYQQSLDQGLQFLIQYYNGEERAKGNILERFSAQQFPDLHSELNLSSLELGDSALYFCASSDPGVLGGANVLTFGAGSRLTVL.

This clone was seen repeatedly, ten times or more. The CDR3 protein is CSAVAGGQFF. The CDR3 DNA reads TGCAGTGCCGTAGCGGGAGGGCAGTTCTTC. This chain uses TRBV20-1 with TRBJ2-1, with 10 bases that match TRBD2. With 6 bases clipped from V and 12 bases from J, the junction kept 2 bases outside the gene matches. The CDR3 has 10 residues. Looked up from germline, CDR1 is DFQATT and CDR2 is SNEGSKA (reference sequence).

This clone was seen at least ten times. The chain has TRBV7-3 and TRBJ1-3, with D unclear. The CDR3 has 11 residues. V lost 4 bases to trimming and J lost 8 bases, with 6 bases between them. Germline V gene lookup returns CDR1 SGHTA and CDR2 FQGTGA. Written as DNA, the CDR3 is TGTGCCAGCAGCTCGGGTGACACCATATATTTT. Amino acid sequence: CASSSGDTIYF.

This chain connects TRBV6-5 to TRBJ2-1; 10 nucleotides line up with TRBD2. Germline trimming cut 2 bases from V and 4 bases from J; bases unmatched to any gene: 5. Per the germline V gene, CDR1 is MNHEY and CDR2 is SVGAGI. The CDR3 totals 16 residues. The CDR3 here is CASSYPSGRGYNEQFF. Written as DNA, the CDR3 is TGTGCCAGCAGTTACCCGAGCGGGAGGGGGTACAATGAGCAGTTCTTC.